This T cell receptor beta chain was captured in a study of sequential checkpoint blockade in melanoma. Treatment given: randomized to nivolumab then ipilimumab (arm A) or the reverse (arm B). Live CD3+CD8+ CD19− CD56− cells were sorted from PBMCs. The ends were cut back, 2 bases at V and 4 bases at J, with 13 bases in the middle. The CDR3 totals 15 residues. Libraries were prepared by immunoSEQ multiplex PCR; TCRdb keeps only in-frame clonotypes and omits some of them. The table records under 20,000 clones, roughly 72% of them present only once. The chain joins TRBV23-1 to TRBJ2-3; perhaps TRBD1 as D (5 bases). TRBV23-1 is sorted into the ORF group, with uncertain function. The material was CD8+ T cells sorted from blood (inferred from file names), obtained from a patient given nivolumab and ipilimumab in sequence. This sequence was found in a human donor with melanoma. In DNA form, the CDR3 reads TGCGCCAGCAGTCAAAGGACGCAGGGTGCAGATACGCAGTATTTT. Protein sequence: CASSQRTQGADTQYF.